A selection of T cell receptor beta chains follows, all from one sample in a study of human T cells and chemical hapten exposure. MiXCR was run by TCRdb on the RACE reads, yielding one entry per CDR3 protein. The sample has 75,000 to 95,000 distinct CDR3 sequences, about 11% seen once. The sample in question was whole blood, obtained in connection with sensitization to the hapten diphenylcyclopropenone (DPC). Receptors originate from a man in his forties or fifties with alopecia areata. Some clones in this sample may be carry-over from other donors' samples. Both conserved end residues are part of each CDR3. Fields, in order: clone size, J gene, D gene, V gene, CDR3 DNA, CDR3 protein. D genes are given only for firm matches. Clone sizes are given selectively: once, few, many, or a class where the clone is expanded.

few,TRBJ2-7,TRBD2,TRBV11-2,TGTGCCAGCAGCTTTTCCCTAGCGGGAGGGTACGAGCAGTACTTC,CASSFSLAGGYEQYF
few,TRBJ1-5,NA,TRBV12-2,TGTGCAAGTCGCCAAATTGGAGATAGCAATCAGCCCCAGCATTTT,CASRQIGDSNQPQHF
many,TRBJ2-1,TRBD1,TRBV24-1,TGTGCCACCAGTGACCCCGGGACAGGGATCTACAATGAGCAGTTCTTC,CATSDPGTGIYNEQFF
few,TRBJ1-2,NA,TRBV5-1,TGCGCCAGCAGCCCTCTCCGGGGAGGTAACTATGGCTACACCTTC,CASSPLRGGNYGYTF
few,TRBJ2-5,NA,TRBV21-1,TGTGCCAGCAGCAAAGTAGAGGGAACGTTTCGGAAGACCCAGTACTTC,CASSKVEGTFRKTQYF
NA,TRBJ2-3,TRBD2,TRBV15,TGTGCCACCAGCAGAGTTATAAGCGGGGGGGGAGGAGATACGCAGTATTTT,CATSRVISGGGGDTQYF
many,TRBJ1-1,NA,TRBV7-8,TGTGCCAGCAGCTTACTTATCCGGGGGCGCAGGATGAACACTGAAGCTTTCTTT,CASSLLIRGRRMNTEAFF
NA,TRBJ1-1,NA,TRBV5-5,TGTGCCAGCAGCTGGGTAGGTCGAGAGCCTGAAGCTTTCTTT,CASSWVGREPEAFF
few,TRBJ2-3,TRBD2,TRBV5-1,TGCGCCAGCAGCCAGGGACTAGCGGGAACGAATACGCAGTATTTT,CASSQGLAGTNTQYF
NA,TRBJ2-2,NA,TRBV18,TGTGCCAGCTCAACATCGAGTAGCGGAAACACCGGGGAGCTGTTTTTT,CASSTSSSGNTGELFF
NA,TRBJ2-2,NA,TRBV11-2,TGTGCCAGCAGCTTAGGGGTGGCCGGGGAGCTGTTTTTT,CASSLGVAGELFF
few,TRBJ1-1,NA,TRBV9,TGTGCCAGCAGCGTAGGAACCCCGGCACAGGTTAACACTGAAGCTTTCTTT,CASSVGTPAQVNTEAFF
NA,TRBJ2-1,NA,TRBV27,TGTGCCAGCAGTTACAGTGGCAATGAGCAGTTCTTC,CASSYSGNEQFF
few,TRBJ1-4,TRBD1,TRBV4-3,TGCGCCAGCAGCCAGACCGGGACAGGGGCTGAAAAACTGTTTTTT,CASSQTGTGAEKLFF
few,TRBJ1-2,NA,TRBV3-1,TGTGCCAGCAGCCAAGGAGGGACTGGCTACACCTTC,CASSQGGTGYTF
NA,TRBJ2-4,NA,TRBV12-3/TRBV12-4,TGTGCCAGCAGTTTAACGGCAGGGTCGGTAAACATTCAGTACTTC,CASSLTAGSVNIQYF
few,TRBJ1-2,NA,TRBV12-3/TRBV12-4,TGTGCCAGCAGTTTCGGAGTCAGAGTTAACTATGGCTACACCTTC,CASSFGVRVNYGYTF
NA,TRBJ2-3,NA,TRBV10-3,TGTGCCATTAGCACCACAGATACGCAGTATTTT,CAISTTDTQYF
few,TRBJ2-3,TRBD1,TRBV12-3/TRBV12-4,TGTGCCAGCCTTTCAGGGACAGGGACAAATACGCAGTATTTT,CASLSGTGTNTQYF
many,TRBJ2-1,TRBD2,TRBV29-1,TGCAGCGTTGGGACTAGCGGGATGGAGGGGTTCTTC,CSVGTSGMEGFF
few,TRBJ2-2,NA,TRBV24-1,TGTGCCACCAGTGATTTCAGAGTTGGGGAGCTGTTTTTT,CATSDFRVGELFF
many,TRBJ1-2,NA,TRBV12-3/TRBV12-4,TGTGCCAGCAGCCCCCCCGGGCAGCTCTATGGCTACACCTTC,CASSPPGQLYGYTF
NA,TRBJ2-7,TRBD2,TRBV6-5,TGTGCCAGCAGTGCTACTAGCGGGAGCCCCAACGAGCAGTACTTC,CASSATSGSPNEQYF
few,TRBJ2-3,TRBD2,TRBV20-1,TGCAGTGCCGGCGGGGGTCGGGGCACAGATACGCAGTATTTT,CSAGGGRGTDTQYF
NA,TRBJ2-3,TRBD2,TRBV28,TGTGCCAAACTCCCATTCCTACTGGGGGGGGAGCGGGAGTCTCCGGCGCAGTATTTT,CAKLPFLLGGERESPAQYF
NA,TRBJ2-1,NA,TRBV29-1,TGCAGCGTTGATGGGGGTTACGATGAGCAGTTCTTC,CSVDGGYDEQFF
NA,TRBJ2-7,TRBD1,TRBV5-6,TGTGCCAGCAGCCGGGCCCAGGGGGCCTACGAGCAGTACTTC,CASSRAQGAYEQYF
NA,TRBJ2-1,NA,TRBV14,TGTGCCAGCAGCCCCCGGGTAGCATCCTACAATGAGCAGTTCTTC,CASSPRVASYNEQFF
few,TRBJ2-7,NA,TRBV7-2,TGTGCCAGCAGCTCTACCGGGAGCTACGAGCAGTACTTC,CASSSTGSYEQYF
NA,TRBJ2-2,NA,TRBV9,TGTGCCAGCAGCCCAGGACTGGGGAACACCGGGGAGCTGTTTTTT,CASSPGLGNTGELFF
NA,TRBJ2-1,NA,TRBV28,TGTGCCAGCAGAGAGCCGGACCGCAATGAGCAGTTCTTC,CASREPDRNEQFF
many,TRBJ2-3,NA,TRBV3-1,TGTGCCAGCAGCGGAGCTGTTGGGGGCGCGCAGTATTTT,CASSGAVGGAQYF
NA,TRBJ2-3,NA,TRBV3-1,TGTGCCAGCAGCCAAGATCGGGTGACAGATACGCAGTATTTT,CASSQDRVTDTQYF
few,TRBJ2-3,NA,TRBV20-1,TGCAGTGCTAGAGATCCAATCGGAACAGATACGCAGTATTTT,CSARDPIGTDTQYF
NA,TRBJ1-5,NA,TRBV19,TGTGCCAGTAGTATCGTTAGACAGGTTAGACCCTTTTTCCAGCCCCAGCATTTT,CASSIVRQVRPFFQPQHF
few,TRBJ2-1,NA,TRBV2,TGTGCCAGCAGGAGGGACGGCAATGAGCAGTTCTTC,CASRRDGNEQFF
NA,TRBJ2-1,TRBD2,TRBV24-1,TGTGCCACCAGTGATTGGGGGGGGTACAATGAGCAGTTCTTC,CATSDWGGYNEQFF
NA,TRBJ1-1,NA,TRBV4-1,TGCGTCAGCAGCCAAACACTGACCCCGAACACTGAAGCTTTCTTT,CVSSQTLTPNTEAFF
few,TRBJ1-4,NA,TRBV5-1,TGCGCCAGCAGCTTGGGGGGGGTTGAAGAAAAACTGTTTTTT,CASSLGGVEEKLFF
many,TRBJ1-2,NA,TRBV25-1,TGTGCCAGCAGTGAATTTGATACCTATGGCTACACCTTC,CASSEFDTYGYTF
NA,TRBJ2-5,TRBD2,TRBV20-1,TGCAGTGCTAGTGCGGTTTGGCGGGAGATGTACCAAGAGACCCAGTACTTC,CSASAVWREMYQETQYF
few,TRBJ2-7,TRBD1,TRBV6-2/TRBV6-3,TGTGCCAGCAGTTACTCAACCGGGACAGGGGGTTACGAGCAGTACTTC,CASSYSTGTGGYEQYF
NA,TRBJ1-5,TRBD1,TRBV6-2/TRBV6-3,TGTGCCAGCACTATGGACAGGGGGCGAAATCAGCCCCAGCATTTT,CASTMDRGRNQPQHF
many,TRBJ1-4,NA,TRBV12-1,TGTGCCAGCAGCTTCGGTGCAACTAATGAAAAACTGTTTTTT,CASSFGATNEKLFF
NA,TRBJ2-3,TRBD2,TRBV13,TGTGCCAGCAGCTTAGGAGGCGGGAGCATGGATACGCAGTATTTT,CASSLGGGSMDTQYF
many,TRBJ1-1,NA,TRBV10-3,TGTGCCATCAAGGATGCGGCCGACACTGAAGCTTTCTTT,CAIKDAADTEAFF
few,TRBJ1-1,TRBD1,TRBV12-3/TRBV12-4,TGTGCCAGCAGTTTCCGAGCTTCCGGGACAGGTTTTATGAACACTGAAGCTTTCTTT,CASSFRASGTGFMNTEAFF
many,TRBJ2-5,NA,TRBV4-3,TGCGCCAGCAGCCAAACTTTACAAGAGACCCAGTACTTC,CASSQTLQETQYF